The sequence of this TCR beta chain was determined in a study of early T cells in non-severe SARS-CoV-2 infection. Study-level information: Sequencing was performed on bulk RNA from unsorted whole blood, leaving chains unpaired. Regarding the study as a whole: Missing private and CD4 specificities, VDJdb matching favored anti-spike CD8 responses.

The library protocol tagged individual cDNA molecules with unique molecular identifiers. TCRdb re-called the 5' RACE reads through MiXCR, storing one row per CDR3 protein. The sample holds tens of thousands of distinct CDR3 sequences, more than 4.5% seen once. This clonotype has a handful of counts. The antigen is undetermined. Per germline, CDR1 SGHRS and CDR2 YFSETQ. J gave up 5 bases and V 2 bases, and 2 bases lay outside the gene matches. The CDR3 totals 14 residues. The chain has TRBV5-1 and TRBJ1-5, with TRBD1 matching over 9 bases. The TCR originated in an adult who was a healthcare worker with PCR-confirmed SARS-CoV-2 infection or an uninfected control (not recorded which). The sequenced sample consisted of whole blood. CDR3 in DNA: TGCGCCAGCAGCTTCACAGGGGGCGATCAGCCCCAGCATTTT. Translation gives CASSFTGGDQPQHF.